A selection of T cell receptor beta chains follows, all from one sample in a study of identifying expanded T cells in peripheral blood. Clones were sequenced by immunoSEQ multiplex PCR, and TCRdb holds only the in-frame ones, with some missing. The repertoire includes about 130,000 clones, about 88% of them detected once, and less than 10% sits in the top ten. Sequencing used blood. All receptors derive from a person between 18 and 75 years old in good health. Each CDR3 is given with its conserved first and last residue. A D gene is named only where the DNA matches it firmly. Rows give clone size only sometimes, using once, few, many, or a class for an expanded clone.

TRBJ2-1 TRBV7-3 NA 15 TRBD1 TGTGCCAGCAGCTTAGGTCAGGGGGTATTCTATGAGCAGTTCTTC CASSLGQGVFYEQFF
TRBJ1-1 TRBV7-9 NA 12 TRBD1 TGTGCCAGCAGTCGAGAGGACAGGGGAGCTTTCTTT CASSREDRGAFF
TRBJ2-1 TRBV27 NA 18 TRBD2 TGTGCCAGCAGTTTAGAGGGGTTTGGCGGACTAGCGGGAGGGGAGCAGTTCTTC CASSLEGFGGLAGGEQFF
TRBJ1-1 TRBV7-9 NA 14 NA TGTGCCAGCAGCTTAGCCGGGGGAAACACTGAAGCTTTCTTT CASSLAGGNTEAFF
TRBJ1-4 TRBV11-2 NA 12 NA TGTGCCAGCAGGAACTTGGGTGAAAAACTGTTTTTT CASRNLGEKLFF
TRBJ2-4 TRBV14 NA 13 NA TGTGCCAGCAGCCGAACAGGGTTTAACATTCAGTACTTC CASSRTGFNIQYF
TRBJ2-5 TRBV5-4 NA 12 NA TGTGCCAGCAGCCCGGCCAAAGAGACCCAGTACTTC CASSPAKETQYF
TRBJ2-6 TRBV19 medium-sized 14 NA TGTGCCAGTAGACACGAATCTGGGGCCAACGTCCTGACTTTC CASRHESGANVLTF
TRBJ2-2 TRBV11-2 NA 14 TRBD1 TGTGCCAGCAGCGGACAGGTGAACACCGGGGAGCTGTTTTTT CASSGQVNTGELFF
TRBJ2-7 TRBV18 NA 14 TRBD1 TGTGCCAGCTCACCGGGACAGGGGGGTCGCGAGCAGCACTTC CASSPGQGGREQHF
TRBJ1-1 TRBV4-3 few 14 NA TGCGCCAGCAGCCAAGATTTGTTGAACACTGAAGCTTTCTTT CASSQDLLNTEAFF
TRBJ2-2 TRBV18 few 13 NA TGTGCCAGCTCACCCCAACGCACCGGGGAGCTGTTTTTT CASSPQRTGELFF